This T cell receptor (beta chain) stems from a study of chemoradiotherapy in HPV16-positive cancers (dated by TCRdb to the early 2020s). About the study as a whole: Using functional T-cell assays on cells from a couple of HPV16-positive patients, the researchers defined candidate HPV-specific T-cell clones and common TCR motifs. Next, the candidate HPV-specific TCRs and motifs were followed in TCR repertoires from over 85 patients with HPV-related cancers. The study set out to ask whether T-cell immunity against the HPV oncoproteins E6 and E7 changes over the course of chemoradiotherapy and whether that immunity affects survival.

Repertoires were sampled repeatedly over the course of chemoradiotherapy so that clonal expansion in the tumor microenvironment could be followed. Library preparation employed the immunoSEQ multiplex PCR assay. TCRdb obtained this table from immuneACCESS and retained in-frame rearrangements with V and J assigned. These tables miss some clones; where compared with another copy, unresolved V genes account for less than half of the shortfall, and the remainder is unexplained. For this sample the table gives 20,000 to 25,000 clones, of which roughly 86% were detected only once. The ten largest clones represent under 6% of the sample. As to this clone: This clone's antigen is unknown. There are no base qualities to consult, and no much larger clone falls within one base.

General study outcomes and caveats: Expansion of candidate HPV-specific clones and E7-related TCR motifs was observed in the tumor microenvironment during treatment, whereas no such expansion was observed for non-HPV-specific T cells. In HPV16-positive patients, expansion of HPV-responsive T cells during chemoradiotherapy was found to be associated with improved recurrence-free survival. Only two HPV16-positive patients were used to derive the functional definition of HPV-specific T cells, and the survival association was reported for HPV16-positive patients.

V sheds 6 bases and J sheds 9 bases, leaving 18 bases between their ends. From the cysteine through the phenylalanine, the CDR3 covers 14 amino acids. Only the CDR3 DNA is retained, 42 bases long and in frame from the first base. Via the germline V gene (reference sequence), CDR1 is SGHAT and CDR2 FQDESV. The chain couples TRBV11-1 to TRBJ2-1; the D segment could be TRBD2, given 6 matching bases. The receptor comes from a human donor with HPV-associated anogenital cancer. The starting material was blood, obtained from a patient who underwent chemoradiotherapy. The encoded CDR3 is CASSPLRGLGEQFF. In nucleotide form, the sequence is TGTGCCAGCAGTCCTCTTCGGGGGTTGGGTGAGCAGTTCTTC.